This T cell receptor beta chain derives from a study of shared clonotypes between healthy human individuals. Study-level results: A generally larger estimated richness was seen in naive subsets than in memory subsets.

In germline, CDR1 is ENHRY, CDR2 SYGVKD. The germline V and J ends were trimmed by 8 bases and 6 bases, with 13 bases remaining between them. The CDR3 sequence is 13 residues long. On this clone itself: Its antigen is unidentified.

Approximately 200 ng DNA, approximately 31,000 T cell genomes, went into each sorted-subset replicate PCR. Using immunoSEQ multiplex PCR, the repertoire was profiled, and TCRdb retains in-frame clones only, with some absent. The sample includes 1.6 million or so clones, approximately 98.5% of them seen just once. Every donor, a Caucasian adult, lived in Nashville, Tennessee. The source is a man aged 25 to 40 in good health. Sequenced: naive CD4+ T cells sorted from blood. The subset here: CD45RA+ positively selected. V usage is TRBV10-3 and J usage is TRBJ2-2; no definite D call. Here the CDR3 DNA reads TGTGCCATCGGCGCCACCACTCCCGGGGAGCTGTTTTTT. Encoded protein: CAIGATTPGELFF.